Presented here are 7 T cell receptor beta chains from one specimen sequenced in a study of CD8+ T cells in alopecia areata. Sequencing relied on a cDNA template that was reverse transcribed from extracted RNA. Repertoires were generated with immunoSEQ multiplex PCR, while TCRdb's copy carries only in-frame clones and drops some. The data show approximately 150,000 clones, approximately 60% seen once. The sequencing sample was made of CD4+ T cells sorted from blood. The receptors shown here come from a human donor in good health.

The chain links TRBV13 to TRBJ2-3; 8 nucleotides align to TRBD2. V lost 5 bases and J lost 9; bases outside the gene matches: 10. Germline V gene data show CDR1 as PRHDT and CDR2 as FYEKMQ (reference sequence). This CDR3 is 14 amino acids long. The CDR3 DNA follows: TGTGCCAGCAGCCCAAGCGGGAGTGGAAGGACGCAGTATTTT. Amino acids: CASSPSGSGRTQYF.

V usage is TRBV7-3 and J usage is TRBJ2-2; 7 bases map to TRBD1. CDR3 size: 14 residues. Germline CDR1 is SGHTA and CDR2 is FQGTGA. Trimming took 5 bases from V and 4 from J; bases not matched to a gene: 4. CDR3 protein: CASSRDRLTGELFF. The CDR3 DNA follows: TGTGCCAGCAGCCGGGACAGACTCACCGGGGAGCTGTTTTTT.

The chain links TRBV9 to TRBJ2-2; possible D gene TRBD1, 5 bases. The V gene lost 0 bases and the J gene lost 5 bases, with 8 bases spanning the gap. Germline assignment: CDR1 SGDLS and CDR2 YYNGEE. The CDR3 totals 14 residues. The CDR3 loop reads CASSVVQGTGELFF. CDR3 nucleotides: TGTGCCAGCAGCGTAGTTCAGGGTACCGGGGAGCTGTTTTTT.

The rearrangement uses TRBV2 and TRBJ2-7; D remains unclear. The CDR3 is 14 residues long. The V gene's germline CDR1 is SNHLY and CDR2 FYNNEI. The germline V and J ends were trimmed by 4 bases and 0 bases, with 10 bases remaining between them. The CDR3 region has the DNA TGTGCCAGCAGTGCAGTGGCAAGCTCCTACGAGCAGTACTTC. Its translation is CASSAVASSYEQYF.

This clone was observed a handful of times. This chain joins TRBV7-9 and TRBJ2-5; the D gene is possibly TRBD2 (6 bases). Germline assignment: CDR1 SEHNR and CDR2 FQNEAQ (reference sequence). This CDR3 comprises 13 residues. Between the trimmed V and J ends, which lost 6 bases and 1 base, there was a span of 9 bases. CDR3 region: CASSWRAQETQYF. As DNA, the CDR3 is TGTGCCAGCAGTTGGAGGGCCCAAGAGACCCAGTACTTC.

The CDR3 is CASSEATIADTQYF. In DNA form, the CDR3 reads TGTGCCAGCAGTGAAGCGACCATAGCAGATACGCAGTATTTT. The chain uses TRBV6-1 and TRBJ2-3; D gene unclear. CDR1 MNHNS and CDR2 SASEGT come from the germline V gene. V lost 0 bases and J lost 4, with 8 bases in between. The CDR3 totals 14 residues.

In DNA form, the CDR3 reads TGCAGCGTTGAATGGGATGAAAAACTGTTTTTT. Amino acid sequence: CSVEWDEKLFF. The chain recombines TRBV29-1 with TRBJ1-4; D gene unclear. Germline-derived CDR1 and CDR2 are SQVTM and ANQGSEA. The CDR3 covers 11 residues. Trimming removed 2 bases from V and 6 bases from J, with 4 bases in between. The full variable domain, its missing parts supplied by reference TRBV29-1 and TRBJ1-4, is SAVISQKPSRDICQRGTSLTIQCQVDSQVTMMFWYRQQPGQSLTLIATANQGSEATYESGFVIDKFPISRPNLTFSTLTVSNMSPEDSSIYLCSVEWDEKLFFGSGTQLSVL.